What follows are 10 T cell receptor beta chains derived from one specimen sequenced in a study of shared clonotypes between healthy human individuals. Only CD45RO-negative cells positively selected for CCR7 counted as naive CD8 cells, so terminally differentiated effector memory CD45RA+ cells were excluded. Clones were read by immunoSEQ multiplex PCR, and TCRdb kept only the in-frame ones, dropping some. The table has roughly 600,000 clones, nearly 98% seen once. The sample comprised naive CD8+ T cells sorted from blood. The receptor source for this set is a man younger than 45 in good health.

The chain links TRBV5-1 to TRBJ2-7, with D possibly being TRBD2 (5 bases). Germline V gene lookup returns CDR1 SGHRS and CDR2 YFSETQ. V lost 4 bases, J lost 0 bases, and 11 bases lay in between. This CDR3 contains 14 residues. CDR3 nucleotide sequence: TGCGCCAGCAGCCCCGGGATTAACTCCTACGAGCAGTACTTC. As protein: CASSPGINSYEQYF.

This clone was picked up one time. Different DNA sequences within this sample yield the same CDR3. The chain uses TRBV27 and TRBJ2-7; D is undetermined. The CDR3 has 13 amino acids. V lost 3 bases to trimming and J lost 0 bases, with 6 bases between them. The V gene's germline CDR1 is MNHEY and CDR2 SMNVEV (reference sequence). CDR3 bases: TGTGCCAGCAGTTTGTCAGCCTCCTACGAGCAGTACTTC. This translates into CASSLSASYEQYF.

The J gene is TRBJ2-7, the V gene TRBV15; the D gene is possibly TRBD2 (5 bases). CDR3 size: 16 residues. Germline CDR1 LNHNV, CDR2 YYDKDF (reference sequence). Trimming cost V 0 bases and J 7 bases, with 19 bases left between them. In DNA form, the CDR3 reads TGTGCCACCAGCAGAGATAGTAAGCGGAGCTTCATTGAGCAGTACTTC. It is translated as CATSRDSKRSFIEQYF.

The genes are TRBV25-1 and TRBJ2-7; tentative D call: TRBD1 (5 bases). V was cut by 2 bases and J by 3 bases, with 20 bases left in between. Germline CDR1 is MGHDK and CDR2 is SYGVNS. There are 17 residues in the CDR3. DNA for the CDR3: TGTGCCAGCAGTGAAGATGGCCTGGGGCCCAGAAACTACGAGCAGTACTTC. Its translation is CASSEDGLGPRNYEQYF.

This clone appeared once. The V call is TRBV27, the J call TRBJ1-5; D is uncertain. The V gene's germline CDR1 is MNHEY and CDR2 SMNVEV (reference sequence). The CDR3 is 14 residues long. The ends were cut back, 0 bases at V and 2 bases at J, with 5 bases in the middle. CDR3 coding DNA: TGTGCCAGCAGTTTATCGTACGGCAATCAGCCCCAGCATTTT. It is translated as CASSLSYGNQPQHF.

The chain couples TRBV4-3 to TRBJ1-1, with a weak D call TRBD1 (6 bases). Trimming stripped 0 bases from V and 5 bases from J, with 13 bases between. The CDR3 is 15 amino acids. The germline gives CDR1 LGHNA, CDR2 YSLEER. As DNA, the CDR3 is TGCGCCAGCAGCCAAGAAGCAGCGGGGGCGACTGAAGCTTTCTTT. As protein: CASSQEAAGATEAFF.

This CDR3 reads CASSPGRGEVYEQYF. CDR3 DNA sequence: TGTGCCAGCAGTCCAGGACGGGGGGAAGTCTACGAGCAGTACTTC. This chain joins TRBV6-1 and TRBJ2-7, with TRBD2 matching over 7 bases. This CDR3 comprises 15 residues. The trim removed 5 bases at V and 3 bases at J, leaving 10 bases unmatched. Germline loops: CDR1 MNHNS, CDR2 SASEGT.

This chain connects TRBV28 to TRBJ2-1; D remains ambiguous. Germline CDR1 MDHEN, CDR2 SYDVKM. The CDR3 is made up of 14 amino acids. Trimming shortened V by 1 base and J by 6 bases, and 10 bases separated the two germline ends. The CDR3 is CASSLSAVLNEQFF. CDR3 DNA: TGTGCCAGCAGTTTATCCGCAGTCCTCAATGAGCAGTTCTTC.

In nucleotides, the CDR3 is TGCGCCAGCAGCTTGAAGGGACTAGCGGGAAGTAATGAGCAGTTCTTC. Protein sequence: CASSLKGLAGSNEQFF. This sequence joins TRBV5-1 and TRBJ2-1, with 13 bases identical to TRBD2. The CDR3 runs 16 residues. J gave up 7 bases and V 1 base, and 5 bases lay outside the gene matches. From germline, CDR1 is SGHRS and CDR2 YFSETQ.

V gene TRBV29-1 combines with J gene TRBJ2-7; TRBD1 is a possible D gene (6 bases). CDR1 and CDR2 (germline): SQVTM, ANQGSEA. V shed 6 bases and J shed 0 bases, with 6 bases lying between them. The CDR3 runs to 11 residues. The CDR3 spells CSVRGSYEQYF. The DNA for the CDR3 is TGCAGCGTCAGGGGCTCCTACGAGCAGTACTTC.